This passage covers 4 T cell receptor beta chains from one sample sequenced in a study of Graves' ophthalmopathy and Graves' hyperthyroidism (dated by TCRdb to 2016 to 2019). TCRdb names Illumina HiSeq 2000 as the instrument used. For repertoire sequencing, the TCR beta CDR3 regions were amplified from RNA transcripts. A first-round RT-PCR used HTBI primers with the Qiagen OneStep RT-PCR kit, followed by a second-round multiplex PCR, size selection and purification. Clones were called with MiXCR by TCRdb after fastp trimmed the public reads at Q25, and only in-frame beta chains were retained. A single entry per CDR3 protein holds the most common genes and DNA from its merged rows. This sample has about 1.1 million distinct CDR3 sequences in its table, and about 38% of those were observed once. 11% of the sample comes from the top ten. Sequenced material: peripheral blood or thyroid tissue (not recorded which). The receptors stem from an adult man with Graves' hyperthyroidism.

This clonotype has a handful of counts. V is TRBV10-3 and J is TRBJ2-2, with 12 bases fitting TRBD2. V lost 10 bases, J lost 3 bases, and 6 bases stayed unmatched. The CDR3 runs to 15 residues. In germline, CDR1 is ENHRY, CDR2 SYGVKD. The CDR3 sequence is CASRSSGRDTGELFF. In nucleotides, the CDR3 is TGTGCCAGCCGCTCTAGCGGGAGGGACACCGGGGAGCTGTTTTTT.

Regarding this clonotype: Here the CDR3 omits its conserved ending phenylalanine or tryptophan, so a read error is the likely source. This chain connects TRBV11-2 to TRBJ2-7, with D perhaps TRBD1 (5 bases). CDR3 size: 14 residues. Trimming stripped 3 bases from V and 6 bases from J, with 15 bases between. Germline CDR1 SGHAT, CDR2 FQNNGV. The CDR3 is CASSFGHLGLEQYL. CDR3 DNA sequence: TGTGCCAGCAGCTTTGGACACTTAGGGCTCGAGCAGTACCTC.

V and J are TRBV25-1 and TRBJ2-5; 7 bases are a match to TRBD1. This CDR3 region has 13 residues. CDR1 MGHDK and CDR2 SYGVNS come from the germline V gene. In nucleotides, the CDR3 is TGTGCTGCTAGGACAGGCCTTCCCGAGACCCAGTACTTC. Its protein product is CAARTGLPETQYF.

The V call is TRBV7-9, the J call TRBJ1-4, with D tentatively TRBD1 (5 bases). The CDR3 has 16 amino acids. V lost 2 bases and J lost 2, with 12 bases in between. Germline V gives CDR1 SEHNR, CDR2 FQNEAQ (reference sequence). CDR3 in amino acids: CASSLNGATTNEKLFF. The CDR3 nucleotides are TGTGCCAGCAGCTTAAACGGGGCAACGACTAATGAAAAACTGTTTTTT.